What follows are 3 T cell receptor beta chains derived from one specimen sequenced in a study of CD8 T cells in ankylosing spondylitis. TCRdb itself ran the 5' RACE reads through MiXCR, one entry per CDR3 protein. The top ten clones hold around 2% of a sample with about 69,000 distinct CDR3 sequences, roughly 5% of them seen once. The sample comprised blood, either unsorted or a sorted T cell fraction (not recorded which). The receptors originated from a male donor with ankylosing spondylitis or in good health (not recorded which).

This clonotype was recorded at least ten times. CDR3 amino acids: CASSGTSGVLSEQFF. The DNA for the CDR3 is TGTGCCAGCAGTGGGACTAGCGGGGTGCTCAGTGAGCAGTTCTTC. The chain has TRBV6-1 and TRBJ2-1; 12 bases align to TRBD2. CDR3 size: 15 residues. Germline trimming cut 4 bases from V and 9 bases from J; bases unmatched to any gene: 7. Looked up from germline, CDR1 is MNHNS and CDR2 is SASEGT.

This clonotype has a count of ten or more. The chain joins TRBV19 to TRBJ1-2, with 7 positions matching TRBD1. The CDR3 has 16 residues. Looked up from germline, CDR1 is LNHDA and CDR2 is SQIVND (reference sequence). Germline trimming cut 6 bases from V and 7 bases from J; bases unmatched to any gene: 17. Here the CDR3 reads CASSPISSTGSRGYTF. The CDR3 coding sequence is TGTGCCAGTAGCCCAATCTCCTCGACAGGGTCGCGTGGCTACACCTTC.

This clonotype showed up many times. The chain employs TRBV28 and TRBJ2-5; the D gene could be TRBD1 or TRBD2 (5 bases each). Looked up from germline, CDR1 is MDHEN and CDR2 is SYDVKM. Trimming shortened V by 6 bases and J by 7 bases, and 18 bases separated the two germline ends. This CDR3 has 14 amino acids. This CDR3 is CASRGTSPERTQYF. The CDR3 region has the DNA TGTGCCAGCAGGGGGACCTCCCCGGAGAGGACCCAGTACTTC. The full variable domain, its missing parts supplied by reference TRBV28 and TRBJ2-5, is DVKVTQSSRYLVKRTGEKVFLECVQDMDHENMFWYRQDPGLGLRLIYFSYDVKMKEKGDIPEGYSVSREKKERFSLILESASTNQTSMYLCASRGTSPERTQYFGPGTRLLVL.